A selection of T cell receptor beta chains follows, all from one sample in a study of vaccination and CD4 T cells after COVID-19. TCRdb re-analysed the PCR reads in MiXCR, keeping a single row per CDR3 protein. The sample has roughly 12,000 distinct CDR3 sequences; roughly 48% are singletons. No antigen has been identified for these receptors. Sequencing used CD4+ T cells from blood, cultured in vitro. These receptors all stem from a human donor who had recovered from COVID-19. The CDR3 runs from the conserved cysteine through the conserved F or W. A D gene is named only where the DNA matches it firmly. Expanded clones are given a class, and other clones once, few, many or no size at all.

TRBV10-3	few	-	TRBJ1-2	TGTGCCATCAGTGAGAGTCAGAAATATGGCTACACCTTC	CAISESQKYGYTF
TRBV2	few	-	TRBJ2-2	TGTGCCAGCGGTCGGCATTCGAACACCGGGGAGCTGTTTTTT	CASGRHSNTGELFF
TRBV6-5	-	-	TRBJ2-3	TGTGCCAGCAGTTACCGGGCTACTAGCACAGATACGCAGTATTTT	CASSYRATSTDTQYF
TRBV6-1	-	-	TRBJ1-2	TGTGCCAGCACCCGAGGGGGGGGCCTCCATTTC	CASTRGGGLHF
TRBV6-1	few	-	TRBJ2-2	TGTGCCAGCAGTGAAAAGAGGGCAGGGTGGACCGGGGAGCTGTTTTTT	CASSEKRAGWTGELFF
TRBV12-3/TRBV12-4	-	-	TRBJ2-4	TGTGCCAGCAGTTTTCTGGACCCCCTAGCCAAAAACATTCAGTACTTC	CASSFLDPLAKNIQYF
TRBV5-1	few	-	TRBJ2-7	TGCGCCAGCAGCCCCGAGGAAGCCCTCTCCGAGCAGTACTTC	CASSPEEALSEQYF
TRBV20-1	-	TRBD1	TRBJ1-1	TGCAGTGTTGGGGACAGGGGTTGGTCTGAAGCTTTCTTT	CSVGDRGWSEAFF
TRBV5-4	few	-	TRBJ2-7	TGTGCCAGCAGCAACGGGAAAGTGGTTCAAGAAGAGCAGTACTTC	CASSNGKVVQEEQYF
TRBV7-6	-	-	TRBJ1-4	TGTGCCAGCAGCTTATTGGGGGGCGCAACTAATGAAAAACTGTTTTTT	CASSLLGGATNEKLFF
TRBV10-3	-	-	TRBJ2-2	TGTGCCATCAGTGACAGTGCCACCGGGGAGCTGTTTTTT	CAISDSATGELFF
TRBV20-1	-	-	TRBJ1-4	TGCAGTGCTAGAGGCCCACGGGCTAATGAAAAACTGTTTTTT	CSARGPRANEKLFF
TRBV7-2	-	-	TRBJ1-2	TGTGCCAGCAGCGCGGGTCGGAGGTATGGCTACACCTTC	CASSAGRRYGYTF
TRBV6-1	few	TRBD2	TRBJ2-3	TGTGCCAGCAGGACTAGCGCCAGCACAGATACGCAGTATTTT	CASRTSASTDTQYF
TRBV19	-	-	TRBJ2-5	TGTGCCAGTAGTATAACCGGCGGGTCATTGGAGACCCAGTACTTC	CASSITGGSLETQYF
TRBV25-1	-	-	TRBJ1-4	TGTGCCAGCAGTCACGGACACTTGGCAACTAATGAAAAACTGTTTTTT	CASSHGHLATNEKLFF
TRBV6-1	-	-	TRBJ1-1	TGTGCCAGCAGTGTGGGGGCACACACTGAAGCTTTCTTT	CASSVGAHTEAFF
TRBV20-1	few	-	TRBJ1-4	TGCAGTGCTAGACCGGGACACACTAATGAAAAACTGTTTTTT	CSARPGHTNEKLFF
TRBV18	once	-	TRBJ1-2	TGTGCCAGCTCAGCCCCGGGTGGATCCTGGGGGGGAGGCTACACCTTC	CASSAPGGSWGGGYTF
TRBV2	few	-	TRBJ2-7	TGTGCCAGCAGTGGGTACTACGAGCAGTACTTC	CASSGYYEQYF
TRBV7-8	-	-	TRBJ2-1	TGTGCCAGCAGCTGGGACAATTACAATGAGCAGTTCTTC	CASSWDNYNEQFF
TRBV12-5	once	-	TRBJ2-1	TGTGCTAGTGGTTTGGTACCGATGGGGGAGCAGTTCTTC	CASGLVPMGEQFF
TRBV20-1	-	-	TRBJ2-7	TGCAGTGCCGGGTTCTCCTACGAGCAGTACTTC	CSAGFSYEQYF
TRBV20-1	few	-	TRBJ2-2	TGCAGTGCTGCTACGAACACCGGGGAGCTGTTTTTT	CSAATNTGELFF
TRBV20-1	-	-	TRBJ1-4	TGCAGTGCTAGAGACAGGTTCCTTAATGAAAAACTGTTTTTT	CSARDRFLNEKLFF
TRBV19	-	-	TRBJ1-2	TGTGCCAGTAGTCGGTCAGCAGGGCGGTATCGCTACACCTTC	CASSRSAGRYRYTF
TRBV10-3	-	-	TRBJ1-5	TGTGCCATCAGTGATGATAGCAATCAGCCCCAGCATTTT	CAISDDSNQPQHF
TRBV6-2/TRBV6-3	-	-	TRBJ2-7	TGTGCCAGCAGTTACGGACTAGGGGGCTACGAGCAGTACTTC	CASSYGLGGYEQYF
TRBV28	-	-	TRBJ1-4	TGTGCCAGCAGGACTGGGGGCGGGCAGGAAAAACTGTTTTTT	CASRTGGGQEKLFF
TRBV20-1	once	TRBD1	TRBJ2-7	TGCAGTGCTAGAGGGACAGGGGCGAAAATCTCCTACGAGCAGTACTTC	CSARGTGAKISYEQYF
TRBV7-9	-	-	TRBJ2-1	TGTGCCAGCAGCCTGGAGGAGGGGGGGCGGAGGCAGTTCTTC	CASSLEEGGRRQFF
TRBV6-1	few	TRBD2	TRBJ2-7	TGTGCCAGCAGGCGGGGGACTAGCGGGGACTACGAGCAGTACTTC	CASRRGTSGDYEQYF
TRBV5-5	-	TRBD1	TRBJ2-7	TGTGCCAGCAGCGTCAGCAGGGGGACCTACGAGCAGTACTTC	CASSVSRGTYEQYF
TRBV19	-	TRBD1	TRBJ1-1	TGTGCCAGTAGGCAGGCGGGACAGAGTACTGAAGCTTTCTTT	CASRQAGQSTEAFF
TRBV20-1	-	-	TRBJ1-1	TGCAGTGCCCGACTAAACACTGAAGCTTTCTTT	CSARLNTEAFF
TRBV2	-	-	TRBJ2-5	TGTGCCAGCAGTGAAAGTCAGCAAGAGACCCAGTACTTC	CASSESQQETQYF
TRBV29-1	-	-	TRBJ2-5	TGCAGCGTTGATTGGCAGCGGACCCAGTACTTC	CSVDWQRTQYF
TRBV6-4	once	TRBD1	TRBJ2-7	TGTGCCAGCAGGGGACAGGGAGATCGCAACTTAATGGAGCAGTACTTC	CASRGQGDRNLMEQYF
TRBV14	large	-	TRBJ1-2	TGTGCCAGCAGCCAGAACCTCGAAGGGAATGGCTACACCTTC	CASSQNLEGNGYTF
TRBV10-3	few	TRBD2	TRBJ2-2	TGTGCCAGCAAACGGGGACTAGCGGACACCGGGGAGCTGTTTTTT	CASKRGLADTGELFF
TRBV20-1	-	-	TRBJ2-5	TGCAGTGCTAGGGACTCCGGGCAAGAGACCCAGTACTTC	CSARDSGQETQYF
TRBV30	-	-	TRBJ2-1	TGTGCCTGGAGGGTCCTACAGTCCAACGGTAATGAGCAGTTCTTC	CAWRVLQSNGNEQFF
TRBV28	-	TRBD1	TRBJ1-1	TGTGCCAGCAGTTCAGGGGGCGCGAGGCGGACTGAAGCTTTCTTT	CASSSGGARRTEAFF
TRBV20-1	-	TRBD2	TRBJ2-1	TGCAGTGCTAGAGATGGCCCCGGCGGGAGGAGTACAGGAGAGCAGTTCTTC	CSARDGPGGRSTGEQFF
TRBV20-1	-	TRBD2	TRBJ2-7	TGCAGTGCTAGAGATCGTCTAGCGGGAGGAGCGTACTTC	CSARDRLAGGAYF
TRBV3-1	-	-	TRBJ2-2	TGTGCCAGCAGCCAAGATGCCGGGGGCAGGACCGGGGAGCTGTTTTTT	CASSQDAGGRTGELFF
TRBV19	-	-	TRBJ1-4	TGTGCCAGTCAACGGGACACCCATGAAAAACTGTTTTTT	CASQRDTHEKLFF
TRBV19	-	-	TRBJ2-7	TGTGCCAGTAGTGTTGACACGGTCTACGAGCAGTACTTC	CASSVDTVYEQYF
TRBV7-3	few	-	TRBJ2-3	TGTGCCAGCAGTTTCTCGGGACCCACAGATACGCAGTATTTT	CASSFSGPTDTQYF
TRBV7-2	-	-	TRBJ1-1	TGTGCCAGCAGCTTAGCTCCTGTGGGGAGGGCCCAGGCGAACACTGAAGCTTTCTTT	CASSLAPVGRAQANTEAFF
TRBV20-1	few	TRBD2	TRBJ2-7	TGCAGTGCTAGGTCCCCCGGCGGAGGCGGGAGGTTGAACGAGCAGTACTTC	CSARSPGGGGRLNEQYF
TRBV4-1	-	-	TRBJ2-1	TGCGCCAGCAGCCAAGCCGGACTCTCCTACAATGAGCAGTTCTTC	CASSQAGLSYNEQFF
TRBV20-1	-	TRBD2	TRBJ2-5	TGCAGTGCTACACGACTAGCGGGAAACCAAGAGACCCAGTACTTC	CSATRLAGNQETQYF
TRBV6-1	few	-	TRBJ1-1	TGTGCCAGCAGTCTAGGGCAGATAGGCACTGAAGCTTTCTTT	CASSLGQIGTEAFF
TRBV4-1	-	-	TRBJ1-5	TGCGCCAGCAGCCAAGCTGGGGGTGGGGCCCCGAGTAAACATCAGCCCCAGCATTTT	CASSQAGGGAPSKHQPQHF
TRBV18	few	TRBD2	TRBJ2-3	TGTGCCAGCTCACCAGCTAGCGGGAGTGTAGCAGATACGCAGTATTTT	CASSPASGSVADTQYF
TRBV29-1	-	TRBD1	TRBJ1-2	TGCAGCGTTGCCAGGGGGCCCTATGGCTACACCTTC	CSVARGPYGYTF
TRBV6-1	few	TRBD1	TRBJ2-3	TGTGCCAGCACCGCACGGACAGGCACAGGGCCAGATACGCAGTATTTT	CASTARTGTGPDTQYF